Below, one TCR beta chain is given with its context. Its antigen is as yet unknown. The sequencing template was cDNA reverse transcribed from extracted RNA. Libraries were prepared by immunoSEQ multiplex PCR; TCRdb keeps only in-frame clonotypes and omits some of them. The sample has under 300,000 clones, approximately 60% seen once. This specimen belongs to a study of CD8+ T cells in alopecia areata. Study results and caveats: Lesional scalp, notably in alopecia totalis/universalis, had clonality above that of normal scalp. A great number of expanded lesional clones endured in scalp and blood during tofacitinib.

Treatment of the sample: oral pan-JAK inhibitor, 5-10 mg twice daily. Specimens obtained from alopecia areata patients comprised lesional scalp punch biopsies and peripheral blood. V gave up 2 bases and J gave up 1 base, with 11 bases separating them. The CDR3 loop spans 15 amino acids. CDR1 and CDR2 (germline): MGHDK, SYGVNS. This sample comprised CD4+ T cells sorted from blood, obtained at approximately week 51, from a patient treated with tofacitinib. This chain joins TRBV25-1 and TRBJ1-1; D possibly corresponds to TRBD1 (5 bases). This clonotype was sampled from a human donor with alopecia areata. For the CDR3, the DNA is TGTGCCAGCAGTGAACCGGGGGTCGGGAACACTGAAGCTTTCTTT. Translating gives CASSEPGVGNTEAFF.